Shown below are 17 T cell receptor beta chains from a single sample sequenced in a study of blood T cell repertoires in COVID-19. The table came from immunoSEQ multiplex PCR; TCRdb's copy has only in-frame clones and leaves some out. Here the sample spans fewer than 70,000 clones, roughly 88% being singletons. The sequenced material came from peripheral blood. The source is a human donor in a cohort sampled during active COVID-19.

Only one count was recorded for this clone. V and J are TRBV5-5 and TRBJ1-6; 7 bases match TRBD1. Trimming removed 6 bases from V and 10 bases from J; junction bases left unmatched: 16. Looked up from germline, CDR1 is SGHKS and CDR2 is YYEKEE (reference sequence). This CDR3 region has 16 residues. CDR3 loop: CASTWGLGQGGSPLHF. Here the CDR3 DNA reads TGTGCCAGCACCTGGGGCCTAGGTCAGGGGGGCTCACCCCTCCACTTT. Drawing the rest from reference TRBV5-5 and TRBJ1-6, the complete variable domain is DAGVTQSPTHLIKTRGQQVTLRCSPISGHKSVSWYQQVLGQGPQFIFQYYEKEERGRGNFPDRFSARQFPNYSSELNVNALLLGDSALYLCASTWGLGQGGSPLHFGNGTRLTVT.

The chain couples TRBV28 to TRBJ2-5; 7 bases align to TRBD1. Germline CDR1 MDHEN, CDR2 SYDVKM. The CDR3 is made up of 13 amino acids. V was pared by 10 bases and J by 5 bases, with 10 bases of the junction left unmatched. The CDR3, as DNA: TGTGCCACCAAAGACAGGGTTTTGGAGACCCAGTACTTC. This gives the protein CATKDRVLETQYF.

A single count supports this clone. V usage is TRBV5-1 and J usage is TRBJ2-1; 8 nucleotides match TRBD1. The V gene's germline CDR1 is SGHRS and CDR2 YFSETQ. V was clipped by 6 bases and J by 0 bases; unmatched bases: 5. This CDR3 comprises 15 residues. DNA for the CDR3: TGCGCCAGCACAAACGGACAGGGCTCCTACAATGAGCAGTTCTTC. Its protein product is CASTNGQGSYNEQFF.

This clone turned up a few times. J is TRBJ2-7 and V is TRBV11-3; D is perhaps TRBD1 (7 bases). The CDR3 is 15 residues long. Germline CDR1 reads SGHNT; CDR2 reads YENEEA. The V end was cut by 2 bases, the J end by 5 bases, with 16 bases between. DNA for the CDR3: TGTGCCAGCAGCTTAACAGGGGCGGGATGGAACGAGCAGTACTTC. Amino acids: CASSLTGAGWNEQYF.

This chain connects TRBV4-2 to TRBJ2-1; TRBD2 aligns across 10 bases. The CDR3 loop spans 14 amino acids. The J segment lost 16 bases and the V segment lost 1 base, leaving 10 bases of the junction unmatched. Germline lookup yields CDR1 LGHNA and CDR2 YNFKEQ. The CDR3 region has the DNA TGTGCCAGCAGCCAAGGGGGGCAGCGGGAGGGCGGATTCTTC. The encoded protein is CASSQGGQREGGFF.

The chain combines TRBV2 with TRBJ1-2, with unresolved D. Trimming took off 7 bases at V and 4 bases at J, with 13 bases between the two ends. Germline V gene sequence: CDR1 SNHLY, CDR2 FYNNEI. The CDR3 runs to 13 residues. The CDR3 sequence is CASIEGYLYGYTF. The CDR3 bases are TGTGCCAGCATAGAGGGATATCTCTATGGCTACACCTTC.

This chain uses TRBV2 with TRBJ2-3, with 7 bases identical to TRBD2. The trim removed 6 bases at V and 6 bases at J, leaving 12 bases unmatched. The CDR3 covers 15 residues. The germline CDR1 and CDR2 sequences are SNHLY and FYNNEI. DNA for the CDR3: TGTGCCAGCAGGGACTCTAGCGGAACCCGGGATACGCAGTATTTT. Its translation is CASRDSSGTRDTQYF.

The V gene is TRBV27, the J gene TRBJ2-5; D is unclear. The CDR3 loop spans 11 amino acids. Trimming stripped 10 bases from V and 4 bases from J, with 10 bases between. Per germline, CDR1 MNHEY and CDR2 SMNVEV (reference sequence). This CDR3 reads CAIRRGETQYF. The CDR3, as DNA: TGTGCCATCAGAAGAGGAGAGACCCAGTACTTC.

This clone was observed a few times. A read error may produce the germline difference seen at one junction end. The chain joins TRBV5-6 to TRBJ2-7, with 8 bases fitting TRBD1. Germline V lookup: CDR1 SGHDT, CDR2 YYEEEE. This CDR3 is built from 16 residues. The CDR3 DNA is TGTGCCAGCACCTTGGGGTTCAGGGGGCGTCCCTACGAGCAGTACTTC. Its translation: CASTLGFRGRPYEQYF.

The genes are TRBV5-1 and TRBJ1-4; a possible D gene is TRBD1 (5 bases). Germline-derived CDR1 and CDR2 are SGHRS and YFSETQ. The CDR3 contains 13 residues. V was pared by 7 bases and J by 6 bases, with 13 bases between. For the CDR3, the DNA is TGCGCCAGCGCGCGGGGGTCGGATGAAAAACTGTTTTTT. Translation: CASARGSDEKLFF. Complete variable domain (other parts from reference TRBV5-1 and TRBJ1-4): KAGVTQTPRYLIKTRGQQVTLSCSPISGHRSVSWYQQTPGQGLQFLFEYFSETQRNKGNFPGRFSGRQFSNSRSEMNVSTLELGDSALYLCASARGSDEKLFFGSGTQLSVL.

The rearrangement joins TRBV2 to TRBJ1-1; D perhaps matches TRBD1 (6 bases). CDR3 length equals 14 residues. V shed 2 bases and J shed 5 bases, with 12 bases lying between them. Germline V CDR1 and CDR2: SNHLY, FYNNEI. CDR3 amino acids: CASSEKGGTTEAFF. In DNA, the CDR3 is TGTGCCAGCAGTGAAAAAGGGGGAACTACTGAAGCTTTCTTT.

The chain links TRBV5-4 to TRBJ1-2; D may be TRBD1 (6 bases). This CDR3 has 13 residues. Germline CDR1 is SGHNT and CDR2 is YYREEE (reference sequence). V lost 4 bases to trimming and J lost 6 bases, with 13 bases between them. CDR3 DNA sequence: TGTGCCAGCAGCAATACAGGGTTAGATGGCTACACCTTC. This sequence encodes CASSNTGLDGYTF.

The chain employs TRBV11-1 and TRBJ1-1; D not certain. The ends were cut back, 7 bases at V and 0 bases at J, with 15 bases in the middle. CDR1 is SGHAT, CDR2 FQDESV, per germline (reference sequence). The CDR3 covers 15 residues. CDR3: CASTPTAGMNTEAFF. In DNA form, the CDR3 reads TGTGCCAGCACCCCGACGGCCGGGATGAACACTGAAGCTTTCTTT.

This chain links TRBV13 with TRBJ2-1, with TRBD2 matching 12 bases. With V trimmed by 3 bases and J by 6 bases, 9 bases remained unmatched. Per the germline V gene, CDR1 is PRHDT and CDR2 is FYEKMQ (reference sequence). This CDR3 has 17 residues. The CDR3 here is CASSFTSPSGGANEQFF. The CDR3 DNA sequence: TGTGCCAGCAGCTTTACCTCGCCTAGCGGGGGGGCCAATGAGCAGTTCTTC.

V and J are TRBV11-2 and TRBJ2-1; D may be TRBD2 (5 bases). The V gene's germline CDR1 is SGHAT and CDR2 FQNNGV. Trimming took 7 bases from V and 3 from J, leaving 19 bases between them. The length of the CDR3 is 16 residues. This CDR3 reads CASTPSGSYGYNEQFF. For the CDR3, the DNA is TGTGCCAGCACCCCCAGCGGCTCCTATGGCTACAATGAGCAGTTCTTC.

The V gene is TRBV3-1 (or the pseudogene TRBV3-2), the J gene TRBJ2-1; perhaps TRBD1 as D (6 bases). The CDR3 runs 17 residues. Germline values: CDR1 LGHDT, CDR2 YNNKEL (reference sequence). Trimming cost V 0 bases and J 0 bases, with 12 bases left between them. In nucleotides, the CDR3 is TGTGCCAGCAGCCAAGAACCGGACAGCCGCTCCTACAATGAGCAGTTCTTC. Translated: CASSQEPDSRSYNEQFF.

V usage is TRBV4-3 and J usage is TRBJ1-2; D is unresolved. Germline V CDR1 and CDR2: LGHNA, YSLEER. Trimming removed 0 bases from V and 9 bases from J, with 14 bases in between. The CDR3 length is 14 residues. The CDR3 spells CASSQENGLGRYTF. The CDR3 DNA reads as TGCGCCAGCAGCCAAGAGAACGGCCTGGGCCGCTACACCTTC.